Following are 30 T cell receptor beta chains from one sample sequenced in a study of beta chain features in type 1 diabetes. Expressed TCRB transcripts were sequenced after all isolated RNA was converted to cDNA. Clones were read by immunoSEQ multiplex PCR, and TCRdb kept only the in-frame ones, dropping some. The table includes about 620,000 clones, about a sixth detected once. Sequencing used naive CD4+ T cells from blood. These receptor sequences come from a young man in good health.

The chain joins TRBV2 to TRBJ2-5, with 9 bases aligning to TRBD2. The CDR3 runs to 16 residues. V was pared by 4 bases and J by 1 base, with 7 bases of the junction left unmatched. Per germline, CDR1 SNHLY and CDR2 FYNNEI. This CDR3 is CASSGIAGAPQETQYF. In DNA, the CDR3 is TGTGCCAGCAGTGGGATAGCGGGAGCCCCCCAAGAGACCCAGTACTTC.

The chain combines TRBV12-5 with TRBJ2-4, with TRBD2 as a possible D gene (6 bases). The CDR3 loop spans 12 amino acids. Germline loops: CDR1 LGHNT, CDR2 FRNRAP. V was pared by 8 bases and J by 9 bases, with 14 bases between. The DNA of the CDR3 is TGTGCTAGTTGTCAGCAGGGAGGCATTCAGTACTTC. It codes for CASCQQGGIQYF. Full variable domain (remainder filled in from reference TRBV12-5 and TRBJ2-4): DARVTQTPRHKVTEMGQEVTMRCQPILGHNTVFWYRQTMMQGLELLAYFRNRAPLDDSGMPKDRFSAEMPDATLATLKIQPSEPRDSAVYFCASCQQGGIQYFGAGTRLSVL.

This clone was observed a handful of times. This CDR3 is also generated by other DNA sequences in the sample. The gene calls are TRBV19 and TRBJ2-7; 13 nucleotides line up with TRBD2. Germline V gene lookup returns CDR1 LNHDA and CDR2 SQIVND (reference sequence). The CDR3 loop spans 15 amino acids. Trimming took 5 bases from V and 2 from J; bases not matched to a gene: 3. CDR3 sequence: CASSPGLAGPYEQYF. In DNA form, the CDR3 reads TGTGCCAGTAGTCCGGGACTAGCGGGACCCTACGAGCAGTACTTC. Together with reference TRBV19 and TRBJ2-7, the CDR3 gives the full variable domain: DGGITQSPKYLFRKEGQNVTLSCEQNLNHDAMYWYRQDPGQGLRLIYYSQIVNDFQKGDIAEGYSVSREKKESFPLTVTSAQKNPTAFYLCASSPGLAGPYEQYFGPGTRLTVT.

The chain links TRBV21-1 to TRBJ1-1. TRBV21-1 is a known pseudogene. The CDR3 extends over 13 amino acids. The CDR3 region has the DNA TGTGCCAGCAGCAAAGAGAAGAACACTGAAGCTTTCTTT. Translating it yields CASSKEKNTEAFF.

Many counts were recorded for this clone. This sequence joins TRBV23-1 and TRBJ1-1, with D hard to call. TRBV23-1 counts as an open reading frame of uncertain function. The CDR3 runs 13 residues. Trimming stripped 0 bases from V and 5 bases from J, with 7 bases between. This chain's CDR3 is CASSQSCRTEAFF. The CDR3 nucleotides read TGCGCCAGCAGTCAATCCTGTCGAACTGAAGCTTTCTTT.

This clone has a handful of counts. This chain joins TRBV29-1 and TRBJ1-4; 7 bases map to TRBD1. Germline lookup yields CDR1 SQVTM and CDR2 ANQGSEA. Losses at the gene ends were 6 bases for V and 8 bases for J; bases not matched to a gene: 6. The CDR3 length is 12 residues. CDR3 region: CSVRGQDEKLFF. CDR3 bases: TGCAGCGTGCGAGGACAGGACGAAAAACTGTTTTTT.

This clone was observed a few times. V is TRBV6-5 and J is TRBJ2-7, with 10 positions matching TRBD2. With 5 bases clipped from V and 7 bases from J, the junction kept 11 bases outside the gene matches. The germline CDR1 and CDR2 sequences are MNHEY and SVGAGI. This CDR3 is built from 15 residues. The CDR3: CASSLSAGGPGEQYF. The CDR3 region has the DNA TGTGCCAGCAGTCTATCAGCGGGAGGGCCTGGTGAGCAGTACTTC.

This chain connects TRBV19 to TRBJ1-1; 8 bases are a match to TRBD1. The junction had 2 bases not matched to a gene; V was cut back by 4 bases and J by 4 bases. In germline, CDR1 is LNHDA, CDR2 SQIVND (reference sequence). The CDR3 extends over 13 amino acids. The CDR3 bases are TGTGCCAGTAGTAGGACAGGGTTCACTGAAGCTTTCTTT. Its protein product is CASSRTGFTEAFF.

A few counts support this clone. V gene TRBV15 combines with J gene TRBJ1-2; possibly TRBD1 for D (5 bases). Germline V gives CDR1 LNHNV, CDR2 YYDKDF (reference sequence). Trimming pared 0 bases from V and 4 bases from J, leaving 12 bases between. There are 15 residues in the CDR3. CDR3 in amino acids: CATSRDTGRIYGYTF. The CDR3 bases are TGTGCCACCAGCAGAGATACGGGACGGATCTATGGCTACACCTTC.

This chain joins TRBV29-1 and TRBJ2-1; 7 positions agree with TRBD2. Germline V CDR1 and CDR2: SQVTM, ANQGSEA. The ends lost 4 bases at V and 4 bases at J; junction bases unmatched: 7. The CDR3 sequence is 14 residues long. The CDR3, as DNA: TGCAGCGTTGCCACGGGGGGATGGTACAATGAGCAGTTCTTC. Translating it yields CSVATGGWYNEQFF.

Only a few counts were recorded for this clone. This chain connects TRBV5-6 to TRBJ2-2, with a tentative D call TRBD1 (6 bases). The CDR3 sequence is 14 residues long. Germline V gene data show CDR1 as SGHDT and CDR2 as YYEEEE. V was cut by 4 bases and J by 3 bases, with 10 bases left in between. In DNA form, the CDR3 reads TGTGCCAGCAGCATGGACAGATACACCGGGGAGCTGTTTTTT. Protein: CASSMDRYTGELFF.

The chain links TRBV29-1 to TRBJ2-1, with D perhaps TRBD1 (6 bases). V lost 4 bases, J lost 2 bases, and 12 bases lay in between. The CDR3 covers 14 residues. Germline V gene sequence: CDR1 SQVTM, CDR2 ANQGSEA. CDR3 residues: CSVVFGQPYNEQFF. The CDR3 DNA sequence: TGCAGCGTTGTATTTGGACAGCCCTACAATGAGCAGTTCTTC.

This clone was detected only a few times. The chain combines TRBV30 with TRBJ2-2; 10 bases are shared with TRBD1. With V trimmed by 4 bases and J by 4 bases, 6 bases remained unmatched. CDR1 GTSNPN and CDR2 SVGIG come from the germline V gene (reference sequence). The CDR3 covers 15 residues. The CDR3 protein is CAWTSGTGVTGELFF. CDR3 sequence (DNA): TGTGCCTGGACCTCGGGGACAGGGGTCACCGGGGAGCTGTTTTTT.

This clone has only a few counts. CDR3 sequence: CASSLQAGLFVEQYF. DNA of the CDR3: TGTGCCAGCAGCCTTCAGGCAGGACTTTTCGTCGAGCAGTACTTC. The V call is TRBV7-2, the J call TRBJ2-7; D is perhaps TRBD2 (5 bases). The CDR3 is 15 residues long. Trimming stripped 5 bases from V and 6 bases from J, with 20 bases between. Germline lookup yields CDR1 SGHTA and CDR2 FQGNSA.

This clone was observed a handful of times. The rearrangement links TRBV4-1 to TRBJ2-7; 7 positions agree with TRBD2. The germline CDR1 and CDR2 sequences are MGHRA and YSYEKL. This CDR3 has 15 amino acids. V lost 4 bases to trimming and J lost 5 bases; unmatched junction nucleotides: 11. The CDR3 nucleotides are TGCGCCAGCAGCCTTCCCGGGACTAACAACGACGAGCAGTACTTC. Translating it yields CASSLPGTNNDEQYF.

In its sample, this clone was seen a few times. The chain combines TRBV29-1 with TRBJ1-1; possibly TRBD1 for D (6 bases). V shed 2 bases and J shed 1 base, with 14 bases lying between them. Germline loops: CDR1 SQVTM, CDR2 ANQGSEA. The CDR3 consists of 15 residues. CDR3 in amino acids: CSVERAGTKNTEAFF. In nucleotides, the CDR3 is TGCAGCGTTGAAAGGGCCGGGACAAAGAACACTGAAGCTTTCTTT.

This clone was seen a few times. The chain employs TRBV4-2 and TRBJ2-5; 8 bases map to TRBD1. The ends lost 0 bases at V and 6 bases at J; junction bases unmatched: 9. In germline, CDR1 is LGHNA, CDR2 YNFKEQ. The length of the CDR3 is 16 residues. The CDR3 loop is CASSQEAHRGSQTQYF. In DNA, the CDR3 is TGTGCCAGCAGCCAAGAAGCGCACAGGGGGTCGCAGACCCAGTACTTC.

V and J are TRBV7-3 and TRBJ1-1; no clear D gene. Per the germline V gene, CDR1 is SGHTA and CDR2 is FQGTGA. V was shortened by 3 bases and J by 1 base, with 12 bases between the two germline ends. The CDR3 consists of 15 residues. Written as DNA, the CDR3 is TGTGCCAGCAGCTTTCGTTTGACTACGAACACTGAAGCTTTCTTT. This codes for CASSFRLTTNTEAFF.

The chain is built from TRBV28 and TRBJ1-5, with D possibly being TRBD1 (6 bases). CDR1 MDHEN and CDR2 SYDVKM come from the germline V gene. Trimming took 2 bases from V and 4 from J, leaving 15 bases between them. The CDR3 is 16 residues long. CDR3 residues: CASSLPTAGANQPQHF. CDR3 nucleotides: TGTGCCAGCAGTTTACCTACTGCAGGGGCAAATCAGCCCCAGCATTTT. Based on the CDR3 plus reference TRBV28 and TRBJ1-5, the full variable domain is DVKVTQSSRYLVKRTGEKVFLECVQDMDHENMFWYRQDPGLGLRLIYFSYDVKMKEKGDIPEGYSVSREKKERFSLILESASTNQTSMYLCASSLPTAGANQPQHFGDGTRLSIL.

The rearrangement uses TRBV7-3 and TRBJ2-1, with 8 bases fitting TRBD2. The CDR3 is 15 amino acids. J was trimmed by 10 bases and V by 5 bases; bases with no gene match: 13. CDR1 is SGHTA and CDR2 is FQGTGA in the germline V gene. As DNA, the CDR3 is TGTGCCAGCAGCCCAAGCGCCCTCACTAGCGGAGAGCAGTTCTTC. It codes for CASSPSALTSGEQFF.

This clone has a handful of counts. The chain couples TRBV10-3 to TRBJ1-2, with 8 bases identical to TRBD1. This CDR3 spans 14 amino acids. After removal of 5 bases from V and 6 bases from J, the junction contained 8 bases not matched to a gene. Germline lookup yields CDR1 ENHRY and CDR2 SYGVKD. The CDR3 protein is CAISRSQGADGYTF. CDR3 nucleotide sequence: TGTGCCATCAGTAGATCGCAGGGGGCGGATGGCTACACCTTC.

This clone occurred a few times. The DNA of the CDR3 is TGTGCCAGCAGCTTTCCGGGGACAGGGGGCGCAGGGGAGACCCAGTACTTC. Translating gives CASSFPGTGGAGETQYF. The chain uses TRBV5-4 and TRBJ2-5; 12 nucleotides line up with TRBD1. Germline lookup yields CDR1 SGHNT and CDR2 YYREEE (reference sequence). V dropped 2 bases and J dropped 5; count of bases not matched to a gene: 10. The CDR3 consists of 17 residues.

V usage is TRBV5-1 and J usage is TRBJ2-1; tentatively, D is TRBD2 (5 bases). Germline loops: CDR1 SGHRS, CDR2 YFSETQ. The CDR3 contains 16 residues. V lost 1 base to trimming and J lost 0 bases, with 11 bases between them. CDR3 protein: CASSLSAGGSYNEQFF. The CDR3 DNA reads as TGCGCCAGCAGCTTGTCGGCGGGTGGCTCCTACAATGAGCAGTTCTTC. Variable domain in full (rest from reference TRBV5-1 and TRBJ2-1): KAGVTQTPRYLIKTRGQQVTLSCSPISGHRSVSWYQQTPGQGLQFLFEYFSETQRNKGNFPGRFSGRQFSNSRSEMNVSTLELGDSALYLCASSLSAGGSYNEQFFGPGTRLTVL.

This clone was detected only a few times. The V gene is TRBV4-3, the J gene TRBJ1-1; weak D call: TRBD1 (5 bases). This CDR3 spans 15 amino acids. The germline CDR1 and CDR2 sequences are LGHNA and YSLEER. Trimming took 0 bases from V and 1 from J, leaving 9 bases between them. The CDR3 is CASSQEAGTNTEAFF. CDR3 sequence (DNA): TGCGCCAGCAGCCAAGAAGCAGGGACGAACACTGAAGCTTTCTTT.

The gene calls are TRBV18 and TRBJ2-3, with D unresolved. Per germline, CDR1 KGHSH and CDR2 LQKENI. The CDR3 runs 13 residues. Trimming took off 1 base at V and 6 bases at J, with 8 bases between the two ends. The CDR3, as DNA: TGTGCCAGCTCACCACTCCTAGTCGATACGCAGTATTTT. Translating it yields CASSPLLVDTQYF.

This clone occurred a few times. The chain combines TRBV19 with TRBJ2-1, with 7 bases lining up with TRBD1. CDR1 and CDR2 from the germline V gene are LNHDA and SQIVND (reference sequence). The length of the CDR3 is 18 residues. V lost 3 bases to trimming and J lost 4 bases; unmatched junction nucleotides: 15. CDR3 in amino acids: CASSIEGAGRSRYNEQFF. Written as DNA, the CDR3 is TGTGCCAGTAGTATCGAGGGGGCAGGGCGAAGCCGATACAATGAGCAGTTCTTC.

The chain carries TRBV15 and TRBJ2-7; D gene uncertain. The V gene lost 3 bases and the J gene lost 2 bases, with 17 bases spanning the gap. The CDR3 is made up of 16 amino acids. Per the germline V gene, CDR1 is LNHNV and CDR2 is YYDKDF (reference sequence). CDR3 protein: CATSRNWGGITYEQYF. CDR3 nucleotides: TGTGCCACCAGCAGGAACTGGGGTGGAATCACCTACGAGCAGTACTTC.

This clone was detected a few times. The V and J genes are TRBV15 and TRBJ2-3; 12 bases map to TRBD2. This CDR3 has 17 amino acids. Germline loops: CDR1 LNHNV, CDR2 YYDKDF (reference sequence). Trimming took 2 bases from V and 0 from J; bases not matched to a gene: 3. CDR3 in DNA: TGTGCCACCAGCAGAACTACTAGCGGGGGGAGCACAGATACGCAGTATTTT. This codes for CATSRTTSGGSTDTQYF.

This clone was counted between two and nine times. J is TRBJ2-3 and V is TRBV7-2, with 9 bases lining up with TRBD1. The CDR3 sequence is 18 residues long. Germline values: CDR1 SGHTA, CDR2 FQGNSA. V was pared by 1 base and J by 5 bases, with 13 bases of the junction left unmatched. CDR3 residues: CASSLVFGGTGRRDTQYF. The CDR3 nucleotides are TGTGCCAGCAGCTTAGTTTTTGGTGGGACAGGGAGGCGAGATACGCAGTATTTT.

This clone was counted a few times. CDR3 region: CAWRRGGWDEQYF. The CDR3 DNA reads TGTGCCTGGAGGAGAGGGGGATGGGACGAGCAGTACTTC. The V call is TRBV30, the J call TRBJ2-5; weak D call: TRBD1 (6 bases). The J call is doubtful: the DNA matches TRBJ2-7 better. The CDR3 is 13 amino acids. Germline CDR1 GTSNPN, CDR2 SVGIG (reference sequence).